The 23 T cell receptor beta chains listed next were all sequenced from one sample in a study of early T cells in non-severe SARS-CoV-2 infection. TCRdb re-called the 5' RACE reads with MiXCR, one entry per CDR3 protein. Found here are some 59,000 distinct CDR3 sequences, 10% of them singletons; the top ten hold 4.5%. Sequenced material: whole blood. Every receptor here comes from an adult who was a healthcare worker with PCR-confirmed SARS-CoV-2 infection or an uninfected control (not recorded which).

This clonotype was counted between two and nine times. One end of the junction fails to match germline, which may point to a read error. Here the CDR3 reads CAGSQGGLRDNYEQYF. The CDR3 region has the DNA TGCGCCGGCAGCCAAGGAGGTTTGAGGGATAACTACGAGCAGTACTTC. The chain employs TRBV4-1 and TRBJ2-7; tentative D call: TRBD2 (5 bases). The germline V gene encodes CDR1 MGHRA and CDR2 YSYEKL. The CDR3 sequence is 16 residues long.

This clonotype has a count of ten or more. The chain carries TRBV5-1 and TRBJ2-3; D gene unclear. The CDR3 extends over 15 amino acids. The germline V and J ends were trimmed by 0 bases and 2 bases, with 10 bases remaining between them. The V gene's germline CDR1 is SGHRS and CDR2 YFSETQ. The CDR3 here is CASSLGLTVTDTQYF. The CDR3 nucleotides read TGCGCCAGCAGCTTGGGACTTACAGTCACAGATACGCAGTATTTT. Full variable domain (missing parts from reference TRBV5-1 and TRBJ2-3): KAGVTQTPRYLIKTRGQQVTLSCSPISGHRSVSWYQQTPGQGLQFLFEYFSETQRNKGNFPGRFSGRQFSNSRSEMNVSTLELGDSALYLCASSLGLTVTDTQYFGPGTRLTVL.

Relative to its sample, this clonotype is medium-sized. The chain uses TRBV7-8 and TRBJ2-5; 10 nucleotides align to TRBD2. CDR1 SGHVS and CDR2 FQNEAQ come from the germline V gene. Trimming at V came to 4 bases and at J to 5 bases, leaving 7 bases not matched to a gene. The CDR3 consists of 15 residues. Here the CDR3 DNA reads TGTGCCAGCAGCTCACAGCGGGGGGGCCGGGAGACCCAGTACTTC. Protein product: CASSSQRGGRETQYF.

The V and J genes are TRBV15 and TRBJ2-5; D is ambiguous. The germline gives CDR1 LNHNV, CDR2 YYDKDF (reference sequence). V gave up 1 base and J gave up 4 bases, with 7 bases separating them. This CDR3 region has 13 residues. CDR3 loop: CATSRGQRETQYF. DNA of the CDR3: TGTGCCACCAGCAGAGGGCAACGAGAGACCCAGTACTTC. Drawing the rest from reference TRBV15 and TRBJ2-5, the complete variable domain is DAMVIQNPRYQVTQFGKPVTLSCSQTLNHNVMYWYQQKSSQAPKLLFHYYDKDFNNEADTPDNFQSRRPNTSFCFLDIRSPGLGDTAMYLCATSRGQRETQYFGPGTRLLVL.

This clonotype was seen at least ten times. The chain links TRBV7-3 to TRBJ2-7, with D perhaps matching TRBD1 or TRBD2 (6 bases each). Germline V gives CDR1 SGHTA, CDR2 FQGTGA. V lost 1 base, J lost 2 bases, and 9 bases lay in between. This CDR3 has 14 residues. The CDR3 sequence: CASSLMGGPYEQYF. CDR3 in DNA: TGTGCCAGCAGCTTAATGGGGGGCCCCTACGAGCAGTACTTC.

This clonotype was recorded at least ten times. The V and J genes are TRBV5-1 and TRBJ2-7; weak D call: TRBD2 (8 bases). The ends were cut back, 3 bases at V and 2 bases at J, with 24 bases in the middle. Looked up from germline, CDR1 is SGHRS and CDR2 is YFSETQ. This CDR3 has 18 residues. CDR3 nucleotides: TGCGCCAGCAGCTCCACGACAGGGAACCTAGCGGGTGCCTACGAGCAGTACTTC. Translating gives CASSSTTGNLAGAYEQYF.

Ten or more counts support this clonotype. The chain links TRBV18 to TRBJ1-4; the D is unclear. CDR3 length: 13 residues. Germline V gene data show CDR1 as KGHSH and CDR2 as LQKENI. V was shortened by 6 bases and J by 5 bases, with 10 bases between the two germline ends. CDR3 DNA sequence: TGTGCCAGCTCTGGGAATAAGAATGAAAAACTGTTTTTT. Amino acid sequence: CASSGNKNEKLFF. Supplemented by reference TRBV18 and TRBJ1-4, the full variable domain reads NAGVMQNPRHLVRRRGQEARLRCSPMKGHSHVYWYRQLPEEGLKFMVYLQKENIIDESGMPKERFSAEFPKEGPSILRIQQVVRGDSAAYFCASSGNKNEKLFFGSGTQLSVL.

This clonotype was counted many times. The chain joins TRBV20-1 to TRBJ2-7; 7 bases align to TRBD1. The CDR3 runs to 14 residues. J lost 1 base, V lost 6 bases, and 9 bases had no gene match. Germline V CDR1 and CDR2: DFQATT, SNEGSKA (reference sequence). The chain's CDR3 is CSAKDRVGSYEQYF. The CDR3 DNA sequence: TGCAGTGCAAAAGACAGGGTAGGATCCTACGAGCAGTACTTC.

This clonotype was picked up many times. The chain combines TRBV18 with TRBJ2-6, with D hard to call. Trimming removed 1 base from V and 2 bases from J, with 3 bases in between. CDR1 is KGHSH, CDR2 LQKENI, per germline. The CDR3 is 14 residues long. In DNA form, the CDR3 reads TGTGCCAGCTCACCACGCACTGGGGCCAACGTCCTGACTTTC. Encoded protein: CASSPRTGANVLTF.

CDR3 amino acids: CASSPRGRGDSPLHF. The CDR3 DNA follows: TGTGCCAGCAGCCCGCGAGGGAGGGGCGATTCACCCCTCCACTTT. This sequence joins TRBV28 and TRBJ1-6, with D possibly being TRBD1 (5 bases). This CDR3 spans 15 amino acids. The V end lost 6 bases, the J end lost 8 bases, and 17 bases lay between the germline ends. Per the germline V gene, CDR1 is MDHEN and CDR2 is SYDVKM.

The genes are TRBV5-1 and TRBJ2-1; 7 bases fit TRBD1. The CDR3 is made up of 15 amino acids. Germline CDR1 and CDR2: SGHRS and YFSETQ. With 5 bases clipped from V and 3 bases from J, the junction kept 8 bases outside the gene matches. The CDR3 nucleotides read TGCGCCAGCAGAGCCGGGACAGCAAGCTACAATGAGCAGTTCTTC. Amino acids: CASRAGTASYNEQFF.

The chain recombines TRBV4-1 with TRBJ2-5; D gene ambiguous. This CDR3 spans 13 amino acids. CDR1 is MGHRA, CDR2 YSYEKL, per germline. The V and J ends lost 4 bases and 1 base respectively, with 7 bases between them. The CDR3 coding sequence is TGCGCCAGCAGCCGAGGTATCCAAGAGACCCAGTACTTC. It is translated as CASSRGIQETQYF.

This clonotype was detected ten times or more. The chain carries TRBV3-1 and TRBJ2-3, with D perhaps being TRBD1 or TRBD2 (6 bases each). There are 17 residues in the CDR3. Trimming shortened V by 0 bases and J by 0 bases, and 13 bases separated the two germline ends. Germline CDR1 and CDR2: LGHDT and YNNKEL (reference sequence). CDR3 sequence reads: CASSQESAGHSTDTQYF. The CDR3 coding sequence is TGTGCCAGCAGCCAAGAGTCGGCGGGACATAGCACAGATACGCAGTATTTT.

This clonotype was picked up many times. The chain links TRBV20-1 to TRBJ2-7, with a weak D call TRBD1 (6 bases). Germline V CDR1 and CDR2: DFQATT, SNEGSKA (reference sequence). V gave up 5 bases and J gave up 0 bases, with 20 bases separating them. The CDR3 totals 16 residues. The CDR3 DNA is TGCAGTGCTCAGCGCCCAACACAGGGTTTCTCCTACGAGCAGTACTTC. Residues: CSAQRPTQGFSYEQYF.

This clonotype was recorded a few times. The chain uses TRBV7-2 and TRBJ2-1; D remains ambiguous. The V end lost 2 bases, the J end lost 0 bases, and 5 bases lay between the germline ends. The CDR3 contains 14 residues. From germline, CDR1 is SGHTA and CDR2 FQGNSA. CDR3 in amino acids: CASSLTSSYNEQFF. The DNA for the CDR3 is TGTGCCAGCAGCTTAACAAGCTCCTACAATGAGCAGTTCTTC.

This sequence joins TRBV4-1 and TRBJ1-6, with a tentative D call TRBD1 (5 bases). The germline V gene encodes CDR1 MGHRA and CDR2 YSYEKL. CDR3 length: 16 amino acids. The V and J ends lost 2 bases and 3 bases respectively, with 11 bases between them. CDR3 bases: TGCGCCAGCAGCCAAAGCCCAGGGAACTATAATTCACCCCTCCACTTT. Translated, it gives CASSQSPGNYNSPLHF.

In its sample, this clonotype was seen many times. The chain links TRBV30 to TRBJ2-5; no firm D call. The CDR3 runs 17 residues. V gave up 1 base and J gave up 0 bases, with 18 bases separating them. Germline values: CDR1 GTSNPN, CDR2 SVGIG (reference sequence). In nucleotides, the CDR3 is TGTGCCTGGAGTGCGGGTCCCAGGCGATACGACCAAGAGACCCAGTACTTC. This sequence encodes CAWSAGPRRYDQETQYF.

V gene TRBV6-2 or TRBV6-3 combines with J gene TRBJ2-7; 10 nucleotides line up with TRBD2. Germline CDR1 is MNHEY and CDR2 is SVGEGT. CDR3 length equals 14 residues. Trimming cost V 4 bases and J 6 bases; bases outside gene matches: 6. CDR3 coding DNA: TGTGCCAGCAGTTCTAGCGGGAGAGGCGGCGAGCAGTACTTC. Protein sequence: CASSSSGRGGEQYF.

This clonotype was recorded at least ten times. This chain uses TRBV12-3 or TRBV12-4 with TRBJ2-5; D gene uncertain. The CDR3 has 13 residues. Trimming shortened V by 1 base and J by 9 bases, and 12 bases separated the two germline ends. The CDR3 bases are TGTGCCAGCAGTTTAGGTATGCAGGATCCCCAGTACTTC. This sequence encodes CASSLGMQDPQYF.

This clonotype was counted ten times or more. V and J are TRBV12-3 or TRBV12-4 and TRBJ2-7; TRBD1 might be the D (6 bases). Trimming removed 6 bases at V and 3 bases at J, with 15 bases between. The CDR3 is made up of 14 amino acids. The CDR3 coding sequence is TGTGCCAGCAGGTCAACACAGGGAATCTACGAGCAGTACTTC. Its protein is CASRSTQGIYEQYF.

This clonotype appeared many times. This sequence joins TRBV9 and TRBJ1-6; maybe TRBD1 (6 bases). There are 15 residues in the CDR3. The V and J ends lost 0 bases and 8 bases respectively, with 12 bases between them. Germline CDR1 is SGDLS and CDR2 is YYNGEE. CDR3 loop: CASSVDSGGHSPLHF. Written as DNA, the CDR3 is TGTGCCAGCAGCGTAGATTCCGGGGGGCATTCACCCCTCCACTTT.

Many counts were recorded for this clonotype. The chain has TRBV6-2 or TRBV6-3 and TRBJ2-1; a weak D match, TRBD2 (6 bases). This CDR3 is built from 14 residues. V dropped 4 bases and J dropped 9 bases, with 16 bases sitting between them. Germline CDR1 MNHEY, CDR2 SVGEGT. CDR3 DNA: TGTGCCAGCAGTTTCCCGGGGACTGTCCGTGAGCAGTTCTTC. It yields the protein CASSFPGTVREQFF.

In this sample, this clonotype turned up many times. The J gene is TRBJ2-1, the V gene TRBV2, with 8 bases identical to TRBD2. The CDR3 is made up of 13 amino acids. Germline values: CDR1 SNHLY, CDR2 FYNNEI. The J segment lost 9 bases and the V segment lost 7 bases, leaving 8 bases of the junction unmatched. The CDR3 loop reads CASINGRVAEQFF. For the CDR3, the DNA is TGTGCCAGCATTAACGGGAGGGTTGCTGAGCAGTTCTTC.